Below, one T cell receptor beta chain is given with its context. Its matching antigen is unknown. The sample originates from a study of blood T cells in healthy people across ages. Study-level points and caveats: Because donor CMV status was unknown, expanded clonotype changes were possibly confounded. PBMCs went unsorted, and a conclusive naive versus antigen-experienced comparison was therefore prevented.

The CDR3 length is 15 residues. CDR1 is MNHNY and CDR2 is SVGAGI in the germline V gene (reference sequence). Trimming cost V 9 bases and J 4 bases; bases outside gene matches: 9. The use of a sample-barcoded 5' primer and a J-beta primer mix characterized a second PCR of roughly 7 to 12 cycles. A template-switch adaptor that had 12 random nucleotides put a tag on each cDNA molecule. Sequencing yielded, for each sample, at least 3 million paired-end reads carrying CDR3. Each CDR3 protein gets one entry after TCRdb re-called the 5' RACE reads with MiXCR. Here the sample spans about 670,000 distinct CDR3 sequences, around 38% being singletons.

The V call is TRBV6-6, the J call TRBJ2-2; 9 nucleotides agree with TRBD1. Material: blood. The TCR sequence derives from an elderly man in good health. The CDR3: CASRRDREGTGELFF. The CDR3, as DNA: TGTGCCAGTCGCCGGGACAGGGAGGGCACCGGGGAGCTGTTTTTT.